The source of this T cell receptor beta chain is a study of blood T cell repertoires in COVID-19. Study-level background: COVID-19 samples collected from the United States, Italy and Spain covered acute and convalescent phases.

Seattle patients were enrolled while actively infected and followed longitudinally. Methods used by the authors: Amplification of reference gene primers was used by the study to estimate nucleated cell counts. Profiled with immunoSEQ multiplex PCR; TCRdb holds only in-frame clones, not every one. V and J calls plus clone size are reproduced from that table; the DNA served to infer D and trimming. The sample records around 160,000 clones, approximately 90% being singletons. Sequenced sample: peripheral blood. This clonotype originated in a man younger than 35 with COVID-19, enrolled during active disease.

CDR3 coding DNA: TGTGCCAGCAGTTTAGACAGAACTGAAGCTTTCTTT. It yields the protein CASSLDRTEAFF. This chain uses TRBV5-6 with TRBJ1-1, with D possibly TRBD1 on 5 matching bases. Trimming took 5 bases from V and 5 from J, leaving 10 bases between them. The CDR3 has 12 amino acids. Germline CDR1 and CDR2: SGHDT and YYEEEE.